The sequence of this T cell receptor (beta chain) was determined in a study of blood T cell repertoires in COVID-19. This clone came up once. The assay was immunoSEQ multiplex PCR, and TCRdb's table has in-frame clones only and misses some. Among approximately 220,000 clones listed, about 85% were seen once. Deletions cut 5 bases from V and 3 bases from J, with 17 bases between. Per germline, CDR1 SNHLY and CDR2 FYNNEI. The CDR3 extends over 15 amino acids. The sequence was obtained from a man aged 45 to 65 who had recovered from COVID-19. The sequencing input was peripheral blood. The chain couples TRBV2 to TRBJ2-7, with D perhaps matching TRBD1 (5 bases). The DNA of the CDR3 is TGTGCCAGCAGTCGACTTGATGGGGCCCTCTACGAGCAGTACTTC. Its translation is CASSRLDGALYEQYF. Full variable domain (remainder filled in from reference TRBV2 and TRBJ2-7): EPEVTQTPSHQVTQMGQEVILRCVPISNHLYFYWYRQILGQKVEFLVSFYNNEISEKSEIFDDQFSVERPDGSNFTLKIRSTKLEDSAMYFCASSRLDGALYEQYFGPGTRLTVT.